This T cell receptor (beta chain) was recovered during a study of control samples from healthy donors and cancer patients. The CDR3 is 14 residues long. This table comes from immunoSEQ multiplex PCR, and its TCRdb copy is limited to in-frame clones, with some not included. Of 70,000 to 80,000 clones listed, around 90% are singletons. The TCR was taken from a woman aged 55-75 years with head and neck cancer. Sequenced: PBMCs. The chain carries TRBV21-1 and TRBJ2-2; TRBD2 is the table's D call, not checked against the DNA. TRBV21-1 constitutes a pseudogene. DNA for the CDR3: TGTGCCAGCAGCGATCCGGGAAACACCGGGGAGCTGTTTTTT. This translates into CASSDPGNTGELFF.